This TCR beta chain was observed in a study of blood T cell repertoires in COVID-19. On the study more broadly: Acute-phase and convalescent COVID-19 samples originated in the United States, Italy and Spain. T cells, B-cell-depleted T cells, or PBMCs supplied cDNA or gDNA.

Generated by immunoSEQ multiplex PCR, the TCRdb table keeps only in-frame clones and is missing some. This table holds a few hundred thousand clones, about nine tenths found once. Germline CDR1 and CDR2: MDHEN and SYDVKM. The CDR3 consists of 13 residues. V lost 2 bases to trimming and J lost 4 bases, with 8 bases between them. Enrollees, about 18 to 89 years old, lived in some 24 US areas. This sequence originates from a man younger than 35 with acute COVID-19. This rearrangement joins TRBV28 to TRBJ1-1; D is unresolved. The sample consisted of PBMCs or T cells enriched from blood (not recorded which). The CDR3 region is CASSLGQITEAFF. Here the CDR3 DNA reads TGTGCCAGCAGTTTAGGGCAGATCACTGAAGCTTTCTTT.